This TCR beta chain was sequenced in a study of patients and donors after allogeneic stem cell transplantation. This clonotype was observed many times. MiXCR, applied by TCRdb to the RT-PCR reads, yields one record per CDR3 protein. The sample holds about a million distinct CDR3 sequences; roughly 18% are singletons and the top ten take roughly 6.4%. V lost 3 bases, J lost 6 bases, and 6 bases stayed unmatched. The length of the CDR3 is 15 residues. This sequence was found in a human donor who was either an allogeneic HSCT recipient or a stem cell or donor lymphocyte infusion donor (not recorded which). It is not recorded whose cells these are; they may come from a transplant donor. Source material: blood, either unsorted or a sorted T cell fraction (not recorded which). The chain uses TRBV12-3 or TRBV12-4 and TRBJ2-1, with 9 bases aligning to TRBD2. CDR3 nucleotides: TGTGCCAGCAGTTTGGCGGGAGGGGGGCCCAATGAGCAGTTCTTC. It yields the protein CASSLAGGGPNEQFF.